A single sample is the source of the 18 T cell receptor beta chains below, sequenced in a study of blood T cells in healthy people across ages. Then a second PCR, running roughly 7 to 11 cycles, was carried out with a sample-barcoded 5' primer and a J-beta primer mix. Each CDR3 protein is one row after TCRdb ran MiXCR on the 5' RACE reads. The data contain about 640,000 distinct CDR3 sequences, roughly 58% of them singletons. The source material was blood. The receptors shown here come from a man aged 55-75 years in good health.

This chain uses TRBV27 with TRBJ2-1, with D possibly matching TRBD2 (6 bases). The J call is doubtful: the DNA matches TRBJ2-7 better. The CDR3 loop spans 18 amino acids. CDR1 MNHEY and CDR2 SMNVEV come from the germline V gene (reference sequence). The CDR3 is CASSSIPSSAGRPREQYF. Written as DNA, the CDR3 is TGTGCCAGCAGTTCCATACCGTCATCAGCCGGGAGACCACGCGAGCAGTACTTC.

V gene TRBV12-3 or TRBV12-4 combines with J gene TRBJ1-5; 7 bases match TRBD1. CDR3 size: 15 residues. V trimming: 5 bases; J trimming: 5 bases; junction bases outside the gene matches: 9. DNA for the CDR3: TGTGCCAGCAGTGGCAGGACAGGTCGGGATCAGCCCCAGCATTTT. Protein: CASSGRTGRDQPQHF.

This clonotype was recorded a few times. V usage is TRBV2 and J usage is TRBJ2-3; no clear D. Germline V gene data show CDR1 as SNHLY and CDR2 as FYNNEI. CDR3 length: 12 amino acids. Trimming shortened V by 3 bases and J by 3 bases, and 4 bases separated the two germline ends. CDR3 protein: CASSDTTDTQYF. CDR3 bases: TGTGCCAGCAGTGACACTACAGATACGCAGTATTTT.

There are a few counts of this clonotype. The chain employs TRBV6-2 or TRBV6-3 and TRBJ2-7, with D possibly being TRBD1 or TRBD2 (5 bases each). From germline, CDR1 is MNHEY and CDR2 SVGEGT. V lost 0 bases, J lost 1 base, and 13 bases lay in between. This CDR3 comprises 16 residues. The CDR3 protein is CASSYSSGTLSYEQYF. The DNA for the CDR3 is TGTGCCAGCAGTTACTCGAGTGGGACCCTTTCCTACGAGCAGTACTTC.

Points on this clonotype: The junction does not match germline at one end; this may be a read error. The CDR3 sequence: CASSPGTYNGKLFF. In nucleotides, the CDR3 is TGTGCCAGCAGCCCTGGGACGTACAACGGGAAGCTGTTTTTT. The chain joins TRBV7-2 to TRBJ2-2, with D possibly called TRBD1 or TRBD2 (5 bases each). The CDR3 extends over 14 amino acids. Germline values: CDR1 SGHTA, CDR2 FQGNSA. The whole variable domain, filled in from reference TRBV7-2 and TRBJ2-2, reads GAGVSQSPSNKVTEKGKDVELRCDPISGHTALYWYRQSLGQGLEFLIYFQGNSAPDKSGLPSDRFSAERTGGSVSTLTIQRTQQEDSAVYLCASSPGTYNGKLFFGEGSRLTVL.

This clonotype appeared once. This chain links TRBV20-1 with TRBJ2-1; a weak D match, TRBD2 (6 bases). The CDR3 runs to 15 residues. The ends were cut back, 0 bases at V and 7 bases at J, with 16 bases in the middle. Per germline, CDR1 DFQATT and CDR2 SNEGSKA (reference sequence). The DNA for the CDR3 is TGCAGTGCTAGAGATCTTCGTGGGGGGAGGAATGAGCAGTTCTTC. Its protein product is CSARDLRGGRNEQFF.

This clonotype has just a few counts. This chain links TRBV12-3 or TRBV12-4 with TRBJ2-7; D is tentatively TRBD1 or TRBD2 (5 bases each). The CDR3 runs to 14 residues. Trimming stripped 2 bases from V and 2 bases from J, with 10 bases between. The CDR3 bases are TGTGCCAGCAGTTTAACGGGACGAGCCTACGAGCAGTACTTC. Translated: CASSLTGRAYEQYF.

V usage is TRBV6-5 and J usage is TRBJ2-3; D is uncertain. The CDR3 consists of 17 residues. Trimming stripped 2 bases from V and 7 bases from J, with 22 bases between. The germline gives CDR1 MNHEY, CDR2 SVGAGI. CDR3 coding DNA: TGTGCCAGCAGTTACGATCAGGCTTCATCCCATCCGCATACGCAGTATTTT. This translates into CASSYDQASSHPHTQYF.

In its sample, this clonotype was seen a few times. V and J are TRBV11-2 and TRBJ2-1; possibly TRBD2 for D (6 bases). This CDR3 contains 15 residues. Trimming cost V 5 bases and J 7 bases, with 18 bases left between them. Germline loops: CDR1 SGHAT, CDR2 FQNNGV. The CDR3 coding sequence is TGTGCCAGCAGCCCTCCGATGGGGGACTGGAATGAGCAGTTCTTC. Protein sequence: CASSPPMGDWNEQFF.

V usage is TRBV6-1 and J usage is TRBJ1-1; TRBD1 aligns across 8 bases. The CDR3 loop spans 15 amino acids. V lost 2 bases, J lost 2 bases, and 4 bases stayed unmatched. Per germline, CDR1 MNHNS and CDR2 SASEGT. The CDR3 DNA reads as TGTGCCAGCAGTGAACAGGGGGCTCTAAACACTGAAGCTTTCTTT. Translated, it gives CASSEQGALNTEAFF.

The chain is built from TRBV10-1 and TRBJ2-1; 10 bases line up with TRBD2. With V trimmed by 4 bases and J by 14 bases, 8 bases remained unmatched. CDR3 size: 13 residues. The germline CDR1 and CDR2 sequences are WNHNN and SYGVQD (reference sequence). The CDR3 sequence: CASSVSSGGTEFF. The CDR3 region has the DNA TGCGCCAGCAGTGTCAGTAGCGGGGGGACCGAGTTCTTC.

This clonotype was detected a few times. The V and J genes are TRBV29-1 and TRBJ2-7, with 9 bases lining up with TRBD2. Germline V gives CDR1 SQVTM, CDR2 ANQGSEA. This CDR3 comprises 15 residues. The V and J ends lost 3 bases and 0 bases, in that order; junction bases with no gene match: 6. Here the CDR3 DNA reads TGCAGCGTTGAGGCTAGCGGGGTTAGCTCCTACGAGCAGTACTTC. This codes for CSVEASGVSSYEQYF.

This clonotype was recorded at least ten times. The chain links TRBV25-1 to TRBJ2-7; a possible D gene is TRBD1 (5 bases). This CDR3 region has 12 residues. Germline loops: CDR1 MGHDK, CDR2 SYGVNS. Trimming removed 7 bases from V and 0 bases from J, with 7 bases in between. The CDR3 nucleotides are TGTGCCAGCAAGGACAACTCCTACGAGCAGTACTTC. Translated, it gives CASKDNSYEQYF.

The chain has TRBV4-1 and TRBJ2-5, with D maybe TRBD2 (6 bases). TRBJ2-7 matches the DNA end more closely, so the J call is doubtful. Germline-derived CDR1 and CDR2 are MGHRA and YSYEKL. This CDR3 is built from 15 residues. The CDR3 nucleotides read TGCGCCAGCAGCCAAGGCGGCGGGGTGTCCAACGAGCAGTACTTC. Its translation is CASSQGGGVSNEQYF.

This rearrangement joins TRBV29-1 to TRBJ2-5, with D perhaps matching TRBD1 (5 bases). Germline V lookup: CDR1 SQVTM, CDR2 ANQGSEA. V lost 3 bases and J lost 2, with 7 bases in between. CDR3 length: 12 amino acids. Here the CDR3 DNA reads TGCAGCGTTGACCGACAGCAAGAGACCCAGTACTTC. It translates to CSVDRQQETQYF.

The chain combines TRBV6-4 with TRBJ2-5, with D unresolved. In germline, CDR1 is MRHNA, CDR2 SNTAGT. The CDR3 length is 16 residues. V was cut by 3 bases and J by 0 bases, with 14 bases left in between. The CDR3 is CASSDLLIGYQETQYF. CDR3 nucleotide sequence: TGTGCCAGCAGTGATCTACTTATTGGCTACCAAGAGACCCAGTACTTC.

This clonotype has a count of ten or more. The chain couples TRBV6-4 to TRBJ1-1, with D possibly matching TRBD1 (5 bases). The CDR3 has 15 amino acids. Germline loops: CDR1 MRHNA, CDR2 SNTAGT. The V gene lost 0 bases and the J gene lost 2 bases, with 10 bases spanning the gap. CDR3 region: CASSDSSGTNTEAFF. The CDR3 DNA sequence: TGTGCCAGCAGTGACTCTTCAGGGACTAACACTGAAGCTTTCTTT.

This chain joins TRBV4-2 and TRBJ2-1; 13 nucleotides agree with TRBD2. Germline V gives CDR1 LGHNA, CDR2 YNFKEQ. Trimming removed 1 base from V and 6 bases from J; junction bases left unmatched: 3. CDR3 size: 16 residues. CDR3 in DNA: TGTGCCAGCAGCCAAGTGAGGACTAGCGGGGGCAATGAGCAGTTCTTC. Translated: CASSQVRTSGGNEQFF.